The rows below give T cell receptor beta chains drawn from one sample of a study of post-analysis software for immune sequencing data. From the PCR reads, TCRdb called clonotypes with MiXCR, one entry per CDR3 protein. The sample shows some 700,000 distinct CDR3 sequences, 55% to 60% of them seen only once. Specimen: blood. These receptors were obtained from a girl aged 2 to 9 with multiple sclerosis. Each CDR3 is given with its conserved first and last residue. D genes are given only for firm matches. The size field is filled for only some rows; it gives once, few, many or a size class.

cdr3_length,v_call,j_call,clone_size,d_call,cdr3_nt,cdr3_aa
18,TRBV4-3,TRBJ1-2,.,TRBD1,TGCGCCAGCAGCCAAGAAGCGATACAGGGGGATCGTATCTATGGCTACACCTTC,CASSQEAIQGDRIYGYTF
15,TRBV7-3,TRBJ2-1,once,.,TGTGCCAGCGCATACCAGGGAGAGGGATCGAATGAGCAGTTCTTC,CASAYQGEGSNEQFF
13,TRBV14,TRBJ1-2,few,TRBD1,TGTGCCAGCAGTCCCAGGGGGAGCGATGGCTACACCTTC,CASSPRGSDGYTF
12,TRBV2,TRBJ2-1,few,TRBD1,TGTGCCAGGGGACAGGAAGGCAATGAGCAGTTCTTC,CARGQEGNEQFF
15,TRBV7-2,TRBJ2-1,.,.,TGTGCCAGCAGCCGAGAAAGACTGGGAGGCAATGAGCAGTTCTTC,CASSRERLGGNEQFF
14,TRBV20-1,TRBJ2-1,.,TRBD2,TGCAGTGCTAGAGGGACTAGCCCCACCAATGAGCAGTTCTTC,CSARGTSPTNEQFF
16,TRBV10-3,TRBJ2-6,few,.,TGTGCCATCTCCCGGACGGGGCCGGTCGGGGCCAACGTCCTGACTTTC,CAISRTGPVGANVLTF
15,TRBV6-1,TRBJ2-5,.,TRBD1,TGTGCCAGCCGCCAGGGGACAGGGATACAAGGGACCCAGTACTTC,CASRQGTGIQGTQYF
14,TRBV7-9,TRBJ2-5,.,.,TGTGCCAGCAGCTTAATCACAGGCTTGGGGACCCAGTACTTC,CASSLITGLGTQYF
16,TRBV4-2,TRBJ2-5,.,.,TGTGCCAGCAGCCAAGCAAGTAGCGGAACTAGAAAGACCCAGTACTTC,CASSQASSGTRKTQYF
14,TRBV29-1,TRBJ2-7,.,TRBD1,TGCAGCGTGACCTTACAGGGGTTTACCTACGAGCAGTACTTC,CSVTLQGFTYEQYF
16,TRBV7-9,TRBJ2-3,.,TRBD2,TGTGCCAGCCGCTTCCCCGTGGGAGCAGCGGGGGATACGCAGTATTTT,CASRFPVGAAGDTQYF
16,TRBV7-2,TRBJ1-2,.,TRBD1,TGTGCCAGCAGCTTAGCCCTTGACCCACAGGGGGCTGGCTACACCTTC,CASSLALDPQGAGYTF
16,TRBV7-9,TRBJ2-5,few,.,TGTGCCAGCAGCTTAAGAGGGCTCCGAGAGGGAGAGACCCAGTACTTC,CASSLRGLREGETQYF
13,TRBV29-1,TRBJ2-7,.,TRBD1,TGCAGCGTCGGGACAGGGGGCTCCTACGAGCAGTACTTC,CSVGTGGSYEQYF
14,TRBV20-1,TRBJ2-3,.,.,TGCAGTGCTCAACCGGGGGATAGCCCAGATACGCAGTATTTT,CSAQPGDSPDTQYF